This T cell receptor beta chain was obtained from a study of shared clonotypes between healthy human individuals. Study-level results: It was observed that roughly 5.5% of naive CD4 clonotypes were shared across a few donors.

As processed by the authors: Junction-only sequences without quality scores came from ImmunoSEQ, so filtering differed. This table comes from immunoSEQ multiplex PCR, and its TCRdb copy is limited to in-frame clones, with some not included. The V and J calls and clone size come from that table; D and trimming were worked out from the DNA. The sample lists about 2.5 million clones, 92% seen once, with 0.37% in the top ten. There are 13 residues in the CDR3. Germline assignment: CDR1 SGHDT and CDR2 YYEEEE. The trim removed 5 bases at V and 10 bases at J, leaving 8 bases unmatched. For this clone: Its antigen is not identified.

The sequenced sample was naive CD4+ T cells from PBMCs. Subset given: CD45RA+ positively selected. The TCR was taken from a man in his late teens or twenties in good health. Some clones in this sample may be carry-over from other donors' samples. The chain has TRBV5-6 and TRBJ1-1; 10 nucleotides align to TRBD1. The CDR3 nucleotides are TGTGCCAGCAGGAGGGACAGGGGCATTGGAGCTTTCTTT. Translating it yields CASRRDRGIGAFF.